This TCR beta chain came from a study of STAT5B mutations in CD4+ large granular lymphocyte leukemia. The CDR3 covers 16 residues. V was clipped by 1 base and J by 0 bases, with 13 bases between them. CDR1 and CDR2 (germline): SEHNR, FQNEAQ (reference sequence). Clones were sequenced by immunoSEQ multiplex PCR, and TCRdb holds only the in-frame ones, with some missing. The table has around 1,000 clones, around 75% seen once. General observations from the study: Without putative leukemic clones, patient CD4-sorted repertoires remained more clonal than healthy CD4+ repertoires. No patients shared main leukemic clonotypes, though roughly 25% appeared at low frequency elsewhere. 8/27 top patient clones versus 2/35 control clones were TRBV06-family.

Either unselected PBMC or bead-purified CD4+, CD4+CD8+, CD57+ or CD56+ cells were sequenced. Turning to this clone: Its antigen is currently unknown.

Specimen: PBMCs. This TCR was sampled from a man aged 60 to 69 with CD4+ T-cell large granular lymphocyte leukemia. The chain uses TRBV7-9 and TRBJ2-7; D is perhaps TRBD1 or TRBD2 (6 bases each). Written as DNA, the CDR3 is TGTGCCAGCAGCTTAGAGGGGGGACCGAGCTCCTACGAGCAGTACTTC. Protein sequence: CASSLEGGPSSYEQYF.